This TCR beta chain was identified in a study of Graves' ophthalmopathy and Graves' hyperthyroidism. Overall study: Cases classed as stable hyperthyroidism had no ophthalmopathy within 18 months of follow-up. Findings and limits, study-wide: The model reached 65% to 71% sensitivity and approximately 72% specificity for predicting ophthalmopathy progression. Most expanded thyroid clonotypes above 0.001 frequency also appeared in blood.

Ten or more counts support this clonotype. Its antigen is unidentified. Diagnosis relied on clinical symptoms, serum thyroxine, TRAb, thyroid ultrasound and orbital computed tomography. RNA transcripts were the source from which TCR beta CDR3 regions were amplified. After a first-round RT-PCR with HTBI primers, a second-round multiplex PCR was run. TCRdb reprocessed the multiplex PCR reads via MiXCR and lists one record per CDR3 protein. The sample carries over a million distinct CDR3 sequences, less than 45% recorded once. The origin of this receptor is an adult man with Graves' hyperthyroidism. The specimen sequenced was peripheral blood or thyroid tissue (not recorded which).

The CDR3, as DNA: TGTGCCAGTAGTCCCGAAGGACAGGGAAGTCGGGCCCAGCATTTT. Translated: CASSPEGQGSRAQHF. The chain carries TRBV19 and TRBJ1-5; 8 nucleotides align to TRBD1. Trimming cost V 5 bases and J 11 bases; bases outside gene matches: 14. The CDR3 has 15 amino acids. Germline CDR1 reads LNHDA; CDR2 reads SQIVND (reference sequence).